This note documents a single T cell receptor (beta chain) sequence. The antigen remains unidentified. The data were produced by immunoSEQ multiplex PCR, yet TCRdb's version contains in-frame clones alone and is incomplete. The table has 10,000 or so clones, over 70% seen once. The data are from a study of pediatric ulcerative colitis. Across the study: Disease was pancolitis in about 7 and left-sided in two, histology-confirmed.

General observations from the study: Blood-rectal clonal overlap within each person was significantly higher in ulcerative colitis patients than controls. Total lymphocyte DNA, not sorted subsets, was the template.

CDR1 SGDLS and CDR2 YYNGEE come from the germline V gene. The V gene lost 1 base and the J gene lost 4 bases, with 14 bases spanning the gap. The CDR3 spans 15 residues. The sequenced sample consisted of blood. The clonotype comes from a girl between 5 and 17 years old with moderate ulcerative colitis. The rearrangement uses TRBV9 and TRBJ1-2; maybe TRBD1 (6 bases). CDR3 nucleotides: TGTGCCAGCAGCGTATTCGCGGGGGCGAGCTATGGCTACACCTTC. Its protein product is CASSVFAGASYGYTF.